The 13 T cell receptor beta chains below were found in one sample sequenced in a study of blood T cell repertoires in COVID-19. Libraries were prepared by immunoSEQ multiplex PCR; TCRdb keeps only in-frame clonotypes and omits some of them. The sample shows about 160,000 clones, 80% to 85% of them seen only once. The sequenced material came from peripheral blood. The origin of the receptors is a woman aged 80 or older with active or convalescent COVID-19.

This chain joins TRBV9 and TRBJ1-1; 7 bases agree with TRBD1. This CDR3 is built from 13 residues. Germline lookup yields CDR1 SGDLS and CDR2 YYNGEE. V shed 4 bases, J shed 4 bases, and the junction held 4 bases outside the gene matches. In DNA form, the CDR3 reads TGTGCCAGCAGCCCGCGGACAGGCACTGAAGCTTTCTTT. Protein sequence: CASSPRTGTEAFF.

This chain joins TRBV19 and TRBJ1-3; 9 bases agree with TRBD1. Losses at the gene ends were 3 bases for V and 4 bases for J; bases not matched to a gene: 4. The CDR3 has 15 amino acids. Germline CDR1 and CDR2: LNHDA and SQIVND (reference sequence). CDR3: CASSIGTGRGNTIYF. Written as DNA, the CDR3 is TGTGCCAGTAGTATCGGGACAGGGAGAGGAAACACCATATATTTT.

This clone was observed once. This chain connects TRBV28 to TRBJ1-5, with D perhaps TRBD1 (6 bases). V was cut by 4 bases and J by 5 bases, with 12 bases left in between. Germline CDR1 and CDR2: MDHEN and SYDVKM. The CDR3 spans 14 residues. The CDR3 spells CASSSPGADQPQHF. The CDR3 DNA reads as TGTGCCAGCAGTTCCCCAGGGGCTGATCAGCCCCAGCATTTT. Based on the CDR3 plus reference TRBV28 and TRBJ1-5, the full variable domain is DVKVTQSSRYLVKRTGEKVFLECVQDMDHENMFWYRQDPGLGLRLIYFSYDVKMKEKGDIPEGYSVSREKKERFSLILESASTNQTSMYLCASSSPGADQPQHFGDGTRLSIL.

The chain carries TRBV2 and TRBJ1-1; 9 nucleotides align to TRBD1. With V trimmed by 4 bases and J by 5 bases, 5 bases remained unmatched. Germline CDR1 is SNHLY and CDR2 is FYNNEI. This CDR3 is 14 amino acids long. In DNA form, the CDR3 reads TGTGCCAGCAGTGGGGGGGGGACAGGGACTGAAGCTTTCTTT. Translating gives CASSGGGTGTEAFF. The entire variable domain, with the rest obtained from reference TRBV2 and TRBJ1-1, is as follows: EPEVTQTPSHQVTQMGQEVILRCVPISNHLYFYWYRQILGQKVEFLVSFYNNEISEKSEIFDDQFSVERPDGSNFTLKIRSTKLEDSAMYFCASSGGGTGTEAFFGQGTRLTVV.

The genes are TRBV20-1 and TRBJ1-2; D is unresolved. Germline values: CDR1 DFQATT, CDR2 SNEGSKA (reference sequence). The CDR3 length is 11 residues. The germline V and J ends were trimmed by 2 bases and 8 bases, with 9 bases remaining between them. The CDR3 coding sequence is TGCAGTGCTAGAATGACTGCGGGCTACACCTTC. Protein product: CSARMTAGYTF.

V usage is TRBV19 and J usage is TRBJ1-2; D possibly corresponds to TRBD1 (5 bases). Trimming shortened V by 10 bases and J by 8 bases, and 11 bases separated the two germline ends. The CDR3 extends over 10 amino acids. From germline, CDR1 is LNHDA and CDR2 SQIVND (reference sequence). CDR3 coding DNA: TGTGCCACCTGGGGGGACGGCTACACCTTC. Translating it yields CATWGDGYTF.

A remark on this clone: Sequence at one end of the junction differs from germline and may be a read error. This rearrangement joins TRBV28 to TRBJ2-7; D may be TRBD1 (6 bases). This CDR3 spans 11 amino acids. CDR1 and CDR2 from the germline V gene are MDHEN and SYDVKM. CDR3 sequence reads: CASSLRTAFSF. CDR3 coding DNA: TGTGCCAGCAGTTTAAGGACAGCCTTTAGCTTC. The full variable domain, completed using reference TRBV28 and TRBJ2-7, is DVKVTQSSRYLVKRTGEKVFLECVQDMDHENMFWYRQDPGLGLRLIYFSYDVKMKEKGDIPEGYSVSREKKERFSLILESASTNQTSMYLCASSLRTAFSFGPGTRLTVT.

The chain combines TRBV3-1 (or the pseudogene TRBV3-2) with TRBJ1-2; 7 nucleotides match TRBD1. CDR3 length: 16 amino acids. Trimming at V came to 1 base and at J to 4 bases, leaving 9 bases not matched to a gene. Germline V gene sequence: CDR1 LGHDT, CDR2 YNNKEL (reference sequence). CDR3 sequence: CASSQASTGARYGYTF. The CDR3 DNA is TGTGCCAGCAGCCAAGCCTCTACAGGGGCCCGCTATGGCTACACCTTC.

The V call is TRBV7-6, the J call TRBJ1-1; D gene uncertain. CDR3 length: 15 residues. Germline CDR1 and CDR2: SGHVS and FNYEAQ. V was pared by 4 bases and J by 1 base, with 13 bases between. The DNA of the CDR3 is TGTGCCAGCAGCTCGGACTACGACGGGAACACTGAAGCTTTCTTT. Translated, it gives CASSSDYDGNTEAFF. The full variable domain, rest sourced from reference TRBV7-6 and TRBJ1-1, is GAGVSQSPRYKVTKRGQDVALRCDPISGHVSLYWYRQALGQGPEFLTYFNYEAQQDKSGLPNDRFSAERPEGSISTLTIQRTEQRDSAMYRCASSSDYDGNTEAFFGQGTRLTVV.

The CDR3 protein is CASSRTSGGAHEQFF. The CDR3 DNA follows: TGTGCCAGCAGCCGCACTAGCGGGGGGGCCCATGAGCAGTTCTTC. The chain recombines TRBV2 with TRBJ2-1; 13 nucleotides line up with TRBD2. With 6 bases clipped from V and 8 bases from J, the junction kept 7 bases outside the gene matches. The CDR3 has 15 amino acids. Germline V gene sequence: CDR1 SNHLY, CDR2 FYNNEI.

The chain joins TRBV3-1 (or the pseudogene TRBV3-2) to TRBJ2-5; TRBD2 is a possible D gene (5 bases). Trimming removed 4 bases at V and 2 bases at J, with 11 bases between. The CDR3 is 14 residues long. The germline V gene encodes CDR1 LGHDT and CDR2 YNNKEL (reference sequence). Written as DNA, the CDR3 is TGTGCCAGCAGCCCCTTGGACTTTCAAGAGACCCAGTACTTC. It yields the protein CASSPLDFQETQYF.

CDR3 region: CASTRTGISGANVLTF. The CDR3 DNA reads TGTGCCAGCACCCGGACAGGGATCTCTGGGGCCAACGTCCTGACTTTC. This chain connects TRBV9 to TRBJ2-6; 8 nucleotides line up with TRBD1. CDR3 length: 16 amino acids. The junction had 5 bases not matched to a gene; V was cut back by 6 bases and J by 0 bases. The germline CDR1 and CDR2 sequences are SGDLS and YYNGEE.

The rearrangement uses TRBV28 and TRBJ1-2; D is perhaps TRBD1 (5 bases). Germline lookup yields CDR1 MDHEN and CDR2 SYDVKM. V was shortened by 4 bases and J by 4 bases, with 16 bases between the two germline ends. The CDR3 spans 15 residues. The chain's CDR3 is CASSWSSGTGYGYTF. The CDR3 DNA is TGTGCCAGCAGTTGGTCCTCAGGGACTGGCTATGGCTACACCTTC.